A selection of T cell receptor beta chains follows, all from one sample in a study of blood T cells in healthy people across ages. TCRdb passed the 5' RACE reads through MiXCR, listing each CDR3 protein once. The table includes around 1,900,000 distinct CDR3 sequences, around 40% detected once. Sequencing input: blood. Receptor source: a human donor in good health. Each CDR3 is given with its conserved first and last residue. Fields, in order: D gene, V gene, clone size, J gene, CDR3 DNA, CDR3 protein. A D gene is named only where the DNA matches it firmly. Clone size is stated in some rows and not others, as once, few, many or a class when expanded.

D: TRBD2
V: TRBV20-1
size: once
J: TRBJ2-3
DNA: TGCAGTACCAACAGCGGGGGGATTAGCACAGATACGCAGTATTTT
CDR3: CSTNSGGISTDTQYF

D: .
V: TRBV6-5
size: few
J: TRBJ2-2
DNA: TGTGCCAGCAGTCACAATGGGGGAGACACCGGGGAGCTGTTTTTT
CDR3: CASSHNGGDTGELFF

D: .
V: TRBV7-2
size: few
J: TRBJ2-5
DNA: TGTGCCAGCAGCTTAGACCTAGGGTACCAAGAGACCCAGTACTTC
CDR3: CASSLDLGYQETQYF

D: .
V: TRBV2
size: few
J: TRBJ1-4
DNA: TGTGCCAGTCAACCAGGGGAAAAACTGTTTTTT
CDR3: CASQPGEKLFF

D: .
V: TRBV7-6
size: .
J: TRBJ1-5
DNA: TGTGCCAGCAGCTTATTGGTCGGCCCTAGCAATCAGCCCCAGCATTTT
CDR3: CASSLLVGPSNQPQHF

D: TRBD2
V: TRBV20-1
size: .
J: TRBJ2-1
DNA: TGCAGTGCCGCAGGGACTAGCGGAACCAATGAGCAGTTCTTC
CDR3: CSAAGTSGTNEQFF

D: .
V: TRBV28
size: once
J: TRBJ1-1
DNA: TGTGCCAGCAGTTCAGCGGGGGAAGGCACTGAAGCTTTCTTT
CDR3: CASSSAGEGTEAFF

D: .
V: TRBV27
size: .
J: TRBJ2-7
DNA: TGTGCCAGCAGTCCCCAGGGGCTACCCTACGAGCAGTACTTC
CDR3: CASSPQGLPYEQYF

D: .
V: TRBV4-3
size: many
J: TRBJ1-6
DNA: TGCGCCAGCAGCCAAGCTAATCCCTTTTCACCCCTCCACTTT
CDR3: CASSQANPFSPLHF

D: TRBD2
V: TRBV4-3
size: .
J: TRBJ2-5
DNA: TGCGTCAGCAGCCAAAGGATACTAGCGGTGGGACAAGAGACCCAGTACTTC
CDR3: CVSSQRILAVGQETQYF

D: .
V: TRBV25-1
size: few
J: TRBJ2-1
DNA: TGTGCCAGCAGTGAGGTGGCTCATGAGCAGTTCTTC
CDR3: CASSEVAHEQFF

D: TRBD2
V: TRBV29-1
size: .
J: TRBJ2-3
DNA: TGCAGCGTGGCCGGGACTAGCGGGGATGCTAGCACAGATACGCAGTATTTT
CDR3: CSVAGTSGDASTDTQYF

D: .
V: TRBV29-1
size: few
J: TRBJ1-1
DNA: TGCAGCGTTGCCCAGGGGACTGAAGCTTTCTTT
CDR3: CSVAQGTEAFF

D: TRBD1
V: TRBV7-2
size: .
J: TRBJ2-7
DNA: TGTGCCAGCAGCTCCCACCGCGAGACAGGGGGCTACGAGCAGTACTTC
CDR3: CASSSHRETGGYEQYF

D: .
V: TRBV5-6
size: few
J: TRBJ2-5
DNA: TGTGCCAGCAGCTTCTGGGGACACCTCCCGTACTTC
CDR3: CASSFWGHLPYF

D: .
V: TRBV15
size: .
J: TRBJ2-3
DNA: TGTGCCACCAGCAGAGTTACCAATACGCAGTATTTT
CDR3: CATSRVTNTQYF

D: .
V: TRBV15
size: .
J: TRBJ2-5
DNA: TGTGCCACCAGCAGAGAACGGGGCCCCCAAGAGACCCAGTACTTC
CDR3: CATSRERGPQETQYF

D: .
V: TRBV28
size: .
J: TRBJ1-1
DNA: TGTGCCAGCAGCCGCACGACAGGCGATGAGGGGTGGGGCACTGAAGTTTTCTTT
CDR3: CASSRTTGDEGWGTEVFF

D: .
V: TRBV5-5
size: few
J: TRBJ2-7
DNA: TGTGCCAGCAGCAAAGAGGTGGCATCAAGCTCCTACGAGCAGTACTTC
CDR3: CASSKEVASSSYEQYF

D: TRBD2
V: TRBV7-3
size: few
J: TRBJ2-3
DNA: TGTGCCAGCAGCTTAGGAGGCGGGGGGGGCACAGATATGCAGTATTTT
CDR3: CASSLGGGGGTDMQYF

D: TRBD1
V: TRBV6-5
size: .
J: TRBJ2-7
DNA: TGTGCCGGCAGTTACTCGGGACAGGGGCTCTACGAGCAGTACTTC
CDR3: CAGSYSGQGLYEQYF

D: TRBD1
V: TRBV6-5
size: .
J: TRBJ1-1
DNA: TGTGCCAGCAGTGCAGGACAGGGGGCTTTCTTT
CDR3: CASSAGQGAFF

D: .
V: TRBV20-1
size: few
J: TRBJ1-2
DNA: TGCAGTGCTGATCTTCTGGGTGGCTACACCTTC
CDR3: CSADLLGGYTF

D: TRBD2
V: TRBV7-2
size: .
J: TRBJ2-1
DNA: TGTGCCAGCAGCTTAGTGACTAGCGGCAATGAGCAGTTCTTC
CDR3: CASSLVTSGNEQFF

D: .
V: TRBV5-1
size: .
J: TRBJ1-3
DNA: TGCGCCAGCAGCCTTTCAGGAGCTCGAAACACCATATATTTT
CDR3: CASSLSGARNTIYF

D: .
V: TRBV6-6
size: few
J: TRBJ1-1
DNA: TGTGCCAGCAGTTACGTCCTGAACACTGAAGCTTTCTTT
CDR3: CASSYVLNTEAFF